The rows below give T cell receptor beta chains drawn from one sample of a study of T cells in Graves' hyperthyroidism and ophthalmopathy. From the multiplex PCR reads, TCRdb called clonotypes with MiXCR, one entry per CDR3 protein. The data show 500,000 to 650,000 distinct CDR3 sequences, about 46% seen once. Sequencing was done on a sample of peripheral blood or thyroid tissue (not recorded which). These receptors all come from an adult woman with Graves' disease, either hyperthyroidism or ophthalmopathy (not recorded which). Each CDR3 is given with its conserved first and last residue.

V	J	CDR3
TRBV11-2	TRBJ2-5	CASNQDADRGETQYF
TRBV29-1	TRBJ1-5	CSVGDSLNQPQHF
TRBV28	TRBJ2-2	CASSSGQEITGELFF
TRBV6-5	TRBJ2-5	CASGPSGRTETQYF
TRBV7-9	TRBJ2-6	CASSMGTGANVLTF
TRBV10-3	TRBJ2-5	CAISESPGSETQYF
TRBV4-3	TRBJ2-5	CASSQFGRDSPKQTQYF
TRBV29-1	TRBJ2-7	CSLEGLDEQYF
TRBV5-1	TRBJ1-1	CASRNRENTEAFF
TRBV19	TRBJ1-5	CASRSGSNQPQHF
TRBV30	TRBJ1-1	CAWSPITGNYAFF
TRBV6-2/TRBV6-3	TRBJ2-2	CASRLKRRGDTGELFF
TRBV2	TRBJ2-3	CASSVPGQGNYTQYF
TRBV20-1	TRBJ1-4	CSARREDSTNEKLFF
TRBV7-8	TRBJ2-6	CASSLRLVRNWVGANVLTF
TRBV11-2	TRBJ1-1	CASREMGSAEAFF
TRBV5-4	TRBJ2-7	CASSPHVVPYEQYF
TRBV7-2	TRBJ1-1	CASSPMRGTEAFF
TRBV6-6	TRBJ1-1	CASRGQGRRTEAFF
TRBV27	TRBJ1-4	CASSSSRRRRNEKLFF
TRBV20-1	TRBJ2-5	CSADLRQETQCF
TRBV7-9	TRBJ1-4	CASSEDSLYNEKLFF
TRBV5-1	TRBJ2-2	CASSFSETGELFF
TRBV5-1	TRBJ1-2	CASSNPQDQYGYTF
TRBV7-9	TRBJ1-1	CASSSRQNMNTEAFF
TRBV10-3	TRBJ2-7	CAISDQGRGPYF
TRBV10-3	TRBJ1-5	CAISERTGGGPQHF
TRBV7-3	TRBJ2-1	CASSLDRDNEQFF
TRBV29-1	TRBJ1-4	CSVEGFTNEKLFF
TRBV6-1	TRBJ2-7	CASSELGDRVEQYF
TRBV24-1	TRBJ1-5	CATSEAGTGVQPQHF
TRBV5-1	TRBJ1-6	CASSAGTADNSPLHF
TRBV29-1	TRBJ1-2	CSVGNYGYTF
TRBV5-1	TRBJ2-1	CASSLAAGLANEQFF
TRBV19	TRBJ2-5	CASSTDGQGQETQYF
TRBV15	TRBJ2-7	CATSRDSGQGDPYEQYF
TRBV7-6	TRBJ1-3	CASSLNVFSGNTIYF
TRBV20-1	TRBJ1-1	CSARVLGGGTEAFF
TRBV5-1	TRBJ1-1	CASRGRYSSNTEAFF
TRBV24-1	TRBJ2-5	CATSDEGTGTDGETQYF
TRBV19	TRBJ1-5	CASKEAGQYQPQHF
TRBV20-1	TRBJ1-2	CSARDRATSGDDGYTF
TRBV29-1	TRBJ1-1	CSAGTGAAFF
TRBV7-6	TRBJ2-6	CASAVSDSGANVLTF
TRBV5-1	TRBJ1-4	CASSPSDRGSEKLFF
TRBV5-1	TRBJ1-5	CASSPDAGSNQPQHF
TRBV11-2	TRBJ1-2	CASSPNQLGDRGGYTF
TRBV6-6	TRBJ2-7	CASSYSSLTGRNYEQYF
TRBV7-6	TRBJ1-1	CASSPGGTGVPEAFF
TRBV20-1	TRBJ2-3	CSARAPSGYTQYF